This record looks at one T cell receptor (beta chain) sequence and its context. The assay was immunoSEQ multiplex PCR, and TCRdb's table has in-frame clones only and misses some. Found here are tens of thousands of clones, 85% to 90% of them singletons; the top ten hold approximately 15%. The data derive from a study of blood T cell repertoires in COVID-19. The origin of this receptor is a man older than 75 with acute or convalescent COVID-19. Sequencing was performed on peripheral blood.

The CDR3 spells CAWARWDRDYEQYF. The CDR3 DNA reads as TGTGCCTGGGCTCGGTGGGACAGGGATTACGAGCAGTACTTC. The chain combines TRBV30 with TRBJ2-7; 9 positions match TRBD1. This CDR3 is built from 14 residues. Germline assignment: CDR1 GTSNPN and CDR2 SVGIG (reference sequence). V lost 5 bases and J lost 4; bases outside the gene matches: 9.